Below are 22 T cell receptor beta chains sequenced from a single sample in a study of cytomegalovirus exposure and HLA in healthy donors. PCR was performed using 60 Vbeta and 13 Jbeta primers. This table comes from immunoSEQ multiplex PCR, and its TCRdb copy is limited to in-frame clones, with some not included. The sample has about 120,000 clones, over 60% seen once. The material sequenced was PBMCs. The receptors originated from a woman in her sixties in good health and CMV-seropositive.

The V and J genes are TRBV7-2 and TRBJ2-7, with TRBD1 matching over 8 bases. J gave up 3 bases and V 6 bases, and 7 bases lay outside the gene matches. This CDR3 region has 14 residues. Germline CDR1 is SGHTA and CDR2 is FQGNSA. The CDR3 protein is CASRARQGNYEQYF. The CDR3 nucleotides read TGTGCCAGCAGAGCTCGACAGGGGAACTACGAGCAGTACTTC.

The chain carries TRBV5-4 and TRBJ2-1; the match to TRBD2 covers 7 bases. After removal of 2 bases from V and 5 bases from J, the junction contained 4 bases not matched to a gene. The CDR3 is 14 residues long. CDR1 and CDR2 (germline): SGHNT, YYREEE (reference sequence). In DNA form, the CDR3 reads TGTGCCAGCAGCTTCGTTGGACTAGACAATGAGCAGTTCTTC. Its protein product is CASSFVGLDNEQFF.

The chain links TRBV25-1 to TRBJ2-7; no clear D. Germline lookup yields CDR1 MGHDK and CDR2 SYGVNS. This CDR3 spans 12 amino acids. The V end was cut by 3 bases, the J end by 2 bases, with 5 bases between. CDR3 DNA sequence: TGTGCCAGCAGTGACTACGCCTACGAGCAGTACTTC. Translation gives CASSDYAYEQYF.

The chain links TRBV7-8 to TRBJ1-5, with D possibly being TRBD1 (6 bases). There are 16 residues in the CDR3. The V and J ends lost 5 bases and 6 bases respectively, with 20 bases between them. The germline CDR1 and CDR2 sequences are SGHVS and FQNEAQ. CDR3 residues: CASSEQGDPKGQPQHF. DNA of the CDR3: TGTGCCAGCAGCGAACAGGGAGACCCCAAGGGTCAGCCCCAGCATTTT.

The chain joins TRBV27 to TRBJ2-1; D is undetermined. The ends were cut back, 7 bases at V and 6 bases at J, with 10 bases in the middle. The CDR3 sequence is 12 residues long. Germline V lookup: CDR1 MNHEY, CDR2 SMNVEV (reference sequence). CDR3 in amino acids: CASNGFGNEQFF. The CDR3 region has the DNA TGTGCCAGCAACGGGTTTGGCAATGAGCAGTTCTTC.

Here the CDR3 DNA reads TGTGCCAGCAGCCCCGGGGAGGGCGGACCACCAAGAGAGACCCAGTACTTC. It is translated as CASSPGEGGPPRETQYF. The chain couples TRBV7-2 to TRBJ2-5; 7 nucleotides agree with TRBD2. Trimming took 5 bases from V and 4 from J; bases not matched to a gene: 16. Germline V lookup: CDR1 SGHTA, CDR2 FQGNSA. This CDR3 region has 17 residues. The full variable domain, completed using reference TRBV7-2 and TRBJ2-5, is GAGVSQSPSNKVTEKGKDVELRCDPISGHTALYWYRQSLGQGLEFLIYFQGNSAPDKSGLPSDRFSAERTGGSVSTLTIQRTQQEDSAVYLCASSPGEGGPPRETQYFGPGTRLLVL.

This rearrangement joins TRBV4-1 to TRBJ2-5; 10 bases align to TRBD1. The end of the DNA fits TRBJ2-7 better, so the J call may be wrong. The V gene's germline CDR1 is MGHRA and CDR2 YSYEKL. The length of the CDR3 is 16 residues. In DNA, the CDR3 is TGCGCCAGCAGCCAAGATCAAGGGACAGGGGCCTACGAGCAGTACTTC. It codes for CASSQDQGTGAYEQYF.

This sequence joins TRBV5-5 and TRBJ2-7; TRBD1 agrees at 7 bases. The CDR3 is 15 residues long. Trimming cost V 2 bases and J 7 bases; bases outside gene matches: 12. CDR1 is SGHKS, CDR2 YYEKEE, per germline (reference sequence). The chain's CDR3 is CASSFAGGSPGEQYF. Here the CDR3 DNA reads TGTGCCAGCAGCTTCGCAGGGGGTAGTCCGGGGGAGCAGTACTTC.

V and J are TRBV11-1 and TRBJ2-3, with TRBD2 as a possible D gene (6 bases). The CDR3 is made up of 14 amino acids. Trimming took 2 bases from V and 5 from J, leaving 11 bases between them. Germline V gives CDR1 SGHAT, CDR2 FQDESV (reference sequence). The DNA for the CDR3 is TGTGCCAGCAGCTTAAATGGGGGAGGAGATACGCAGTATTTT. This translates into CASSLNGGGDTQYF.

This clone was seen just once. The J gene is TRBJ2-2, the V gene TRBV7-2; no clear D gene. This CDR3 has 14 residues. V was pared by 3 bases and J by 6 bases, with 11 bases between. Germline values: CDR1 SGHTA, CDR2 FQGNSA. The CDR3 reads CASSFRVEAGELFF. CDR3 nucleotide sequence: TGTGCCAGCAGCTTCCGGGTCGAGGCCGGGGAGCTGTTTTTT.

The chain combines TRBV4-2 with TRBJ2-4; 11 nucleotides agree with TRBD2. V was pared by 0 bases and J by 0 bases, with 7 bases of the junction left unmatched. The CDR3 covers 19 residues. Germline-derived CDR1 and CDR2 are LGHNA and YNFKEQ. The CDR3 DNA is TGTGCCAGCAGCCAAGAGGAGACTAGCGGGATCGGAGCCAAAAACATTCAGTACTTC. Translation gives CASSQEETSGIGAKNIQYF.

This chain joins TRBV14 and TRBJ2-3; D is unclear. There are 13 residues in the CDR3. Germline V gene lookup returns CDR1 SGHDN and CDR2 FVKESK. The V end lost 1 base, the J end lost 3 bases, and 5 bases lay between the germline ends. CDR3 coding DNA: TGTGCCAGCAGCCAAGTTATAACAGATACGCAGTATTTT. This codes for CASSQVITDTQYF.

This clone was seen only a few times. The J gene is TRBJ2-1, the V gene TRBV6-5; TRBD2 might be the D (6 bases). The CDR3 is 13 amino acids. CDR1 MNHEY and CDR2 SVGAGI come from the germline V gene. Trimming left V 8 bases short and J 8 bases short, with 16 bases between. DNA of the CDR3: TGTGCCAGCTCAGCTAGCGAGGTTTATGAGCAGTTCTTC. Its protein product is CASSASEVYEQFF.

The rearrangement uses TRBV7-3 and TRBJ2-3; tentative D call: TRBD2 (5 bases). Trimming shortened V by 6 bases and J by 6 bases, and 10 bases separated the two germline ends. CDR3 size: 12 residues. The V gene's germline CDR1 is SGHTA and CDR2 FQGTGA. CDR3 protein: CASSPRGDTQYF. The CDR3 nucleotides are TGTGCCAGCAGTCCGCGAGGGGATACGCAGTATTTT.

This chain connects TRBV6-5 to TRBJ2-5; TRBD2 aligns across 10 bases. CDR3 length: 16 residues. Germline trimming cut 2 bases from V and 5 bases from J; bases unmatched to any gene: 8. Germline CDR1 reads MNHEY; CDR2 reads SVGAGI. The CDR3 DNA reads TGTGCCAGCAGTTACGCCCTAGCGGGAGTCGGCGAGACCCAGTACTTC. Its translation is CASSYALAGVGETQYF.

The gene calls are TRBV28 and TRBJ1-2; possible D gene TRBD1, 5 bases. The V and J ends lost 6 bases and 2 bases respectively, with 10 bases between them. Germline CDR1 and CDR2: MDHEN and SYDVKM. The CDR3 is 13 amino acids. The CDR3 DNA reads TGTGCCAGCAGCTTCGACAGAAACTATGGCTACACCTTC. Its translation: CASSFDRNYGYTF.

The genes are TRBV13 and TRBJ2-3; D not certain. The germline V gene encodes CDR1 PRHDT and CDR2 FYEKMQ (reference sequence). V gave up 10 bases and J gave up 0 bases, with 14 bases separating them. This CDR3 spans 14 amino acids. CDR3: CATVIASSTDTQYF. The DNA for the CDR3 is TGTGCCACTGTTATAGCTTCTAGCACAGATACGCAGTATTTT.

The V gene is TRBV2, the J gene TRBJ2-1; TRBD2 aligns across 10 bases. Trimming took 6 bases from V and 6 from J; bases not matched to a gene: 5. Germline V gives CDR1 SNHLY, CDR2 FYNNEI. CDR3 length: 14 residues. The DNA of the CDR3 is TGTGCCAGCAGGGTCGGGACTAGCGTCAATGAGCAGTTCTTC. Residues: CASRVGTSVNEQFF.

J is TRBJ2-7 and V is TRBV5-1; 9 nucleotides match TRBD1. Germline CDR1 and CDR2: SGHRS and YFSETQ. V dropped 7 bases and J dropped 6; count of bases not matched to a gene: 11. The CDR3 runs 14 residues. Here the CDR3 reads CASATGQGIFEQYF. The CDR3 DNA is TGCGCCAGCGCCACGGGACAGGGCATTTTCGAGCAGTACTTC.

The rearrangement uses TRBV19 and TRBJ1-2; D remains unclear. Between the trimmed V and J ends, which lost 5 bases and 4 bases, there was a span of 14 bases. The CDR3 loop spans 14 amino acids. CDR1 and CDR2 (germline): LNHDA, SQIVND (reference sequence). The CDR3 region is CASSSARGFYGYTF. The CDR3 DNA follows: TGTGCCAGTAGTTCAGCTCGGGGTTTCTATGGCTACACCTTC.

The J gene is TRBJ1-3, the V gene TRBV28; the D gene is possibly TRBD1 (5 bases). Germline assignment: CDR1 MDHEN and CDR2 SYDVKM. CDR3 length: 15 residues. V was cut by 5 bases and J by 0 bases, with 11 bases left in between. CDR3 sequence (DNA): TGTGCCAGCAGTCCGGGACTCTTCTCTGGAAACACCATATATTTT. It is translated as CASSPGLFSGNTIYF.

This rearrangement joins TRBV28 to TRBJ2-3, with D unresolved. V dropped 7 bases and J dropped 0 bases, with 5 bases sitting between them. This CDR3 is built from 12 residues. CDR1 MDHEN and CDR2 SYDVKM come from the germline V gene. CDR3 sequence: CASKASTDTQYF. The CDR3 DNA reads TGTGCCAGCAAAGCCAGCACAGATACGCAGTATTTT. Looking up the rest from reference TRBV28 and TRBJ2-3 gives the full variable domain: DVKVTQSSRYLVKRTGEKVFLECVQDMDHENMFWYRQDPGLGLRLIYFSYDVKMKEKGDIPEGYSVSREKKERFSLILESASTNQTSMYLCASKASTDTQYFGPGTRLTVL.